This record covers a single T cell receptor (beta chain). Germline-derived CDR1 and CDR2 are MNHNY and SVGAGI (reference sequence). Germline trimming cut 5 bases from V and 4 bases from J; bases unmatched to any gene: 8. This CDR3 is 16 amino acids long. Generated by immunoSEQ multiplex PCR, the TCRdb table keeps only in-frame clones and is missing some. The sample includes 700,000 or so clones, roughly 88% of them seen just once. The data belong to a study of shared T cell receptors in the human thymus. These same data were also listed under a study on human thymus T cells. That source reports: Corrective surgery for congenital heart defects was being performed on the healthy Finnish infants who were the donors. Resections were taken during corrective heart surgery, and the thymus tissue came from these. In thymic and blood repertoires alike, V and J usage looked biased. What related research reported was that thymic repertoires overlapped highly among unrelated individuals.

The gene calls are TRBV6-6 and TRBJ2-3; TRBD1 matches 11 bases. This clonotype was obtained from a girl under two years old with a congenital heart defect. The material sequenced was thymocytes. The CDR3 is CASSGNSGQGADTQYF. CDR3 DNA: TGTGCCAGCAGTGGGAACTCGGGACAGGGGGCAGATACGCAGTATTTT.